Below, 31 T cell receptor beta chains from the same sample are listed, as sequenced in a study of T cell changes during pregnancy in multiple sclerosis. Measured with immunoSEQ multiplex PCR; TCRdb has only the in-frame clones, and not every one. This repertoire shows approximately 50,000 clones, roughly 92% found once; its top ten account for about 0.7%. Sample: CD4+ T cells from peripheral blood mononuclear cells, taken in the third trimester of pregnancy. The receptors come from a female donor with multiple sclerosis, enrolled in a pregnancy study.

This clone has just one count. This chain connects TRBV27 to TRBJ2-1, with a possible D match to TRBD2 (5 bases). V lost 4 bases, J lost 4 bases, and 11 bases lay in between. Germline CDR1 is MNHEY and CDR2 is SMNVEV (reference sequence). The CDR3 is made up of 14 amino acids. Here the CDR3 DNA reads TGTGCCAGCAGTTCCCTGGACTTGTACAATGAGCAGTTCTTC. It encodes CASSSLDLYNEQFF.

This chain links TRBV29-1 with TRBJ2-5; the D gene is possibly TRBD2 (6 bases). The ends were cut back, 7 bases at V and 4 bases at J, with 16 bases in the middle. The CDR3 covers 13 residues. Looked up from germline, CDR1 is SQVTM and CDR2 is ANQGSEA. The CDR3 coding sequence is TGCAGCGCCACGGGACTGATGGGAGAGACCCAGTACTTC. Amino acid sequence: CSATGLMGETQYF.

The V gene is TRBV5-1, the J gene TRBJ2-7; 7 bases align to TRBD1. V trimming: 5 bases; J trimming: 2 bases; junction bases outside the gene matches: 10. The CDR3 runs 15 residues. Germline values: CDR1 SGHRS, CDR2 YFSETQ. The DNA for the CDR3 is TGCGCCAGCAGTTGGACGGGAACAGGGGCCTACGAGCAGTACTTC. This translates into CASSWTGTGAYEQYF.

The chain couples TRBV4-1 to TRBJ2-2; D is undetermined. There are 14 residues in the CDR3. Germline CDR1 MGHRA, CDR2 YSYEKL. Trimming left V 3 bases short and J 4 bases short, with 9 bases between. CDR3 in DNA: TGCGCCAGCAGCCACGTCCCGAGCACCGGGGAGCTGTTTTTT. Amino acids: CASSHVPSTGELFF.

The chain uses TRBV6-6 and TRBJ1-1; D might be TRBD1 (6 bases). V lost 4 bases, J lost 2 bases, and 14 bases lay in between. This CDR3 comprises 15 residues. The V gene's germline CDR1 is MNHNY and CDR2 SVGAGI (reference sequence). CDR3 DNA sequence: TGTGCCAGCAGTTCCCTGGACAGATTTAACACTGAAGCTTTCTTT. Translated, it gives CASSSLDRFNTEAFF.

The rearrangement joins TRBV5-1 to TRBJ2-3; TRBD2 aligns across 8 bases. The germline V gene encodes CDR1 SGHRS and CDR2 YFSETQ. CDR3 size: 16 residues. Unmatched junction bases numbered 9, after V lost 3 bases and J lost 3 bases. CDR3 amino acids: CASSSGLGERTDTQYF. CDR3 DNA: TGCGCCAGCAGCTCGGGACTAGGGGAGAGGACAGATACGCAGTATTTT.

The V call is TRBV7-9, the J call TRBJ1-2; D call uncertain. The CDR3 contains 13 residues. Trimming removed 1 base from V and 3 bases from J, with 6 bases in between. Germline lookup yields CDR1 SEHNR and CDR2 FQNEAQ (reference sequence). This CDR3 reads CASSLETDYGYTF. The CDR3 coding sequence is TGTGCCAGCAGCTTAGAGACTGACTATGGCTACACCTTC.

CDR3 nucleotide sequence: TGTGCCAGTCGAGCCGGGACTAGCAATGAGCAGTTCTTC. This translates into CASRAGTSNEQFF. V usage is TRBV19 and J usage is TRBJ2-1, with 8 nucleotides matching TRBD2. The CDR3 runs 13 residues. CDR1 is LNHDA and CDR2 is SQIVND in the germline V gene (reference sequence). Germline trimming cut 8 bases from V and 6 bases from J; bases unmatched to any gene: 6.

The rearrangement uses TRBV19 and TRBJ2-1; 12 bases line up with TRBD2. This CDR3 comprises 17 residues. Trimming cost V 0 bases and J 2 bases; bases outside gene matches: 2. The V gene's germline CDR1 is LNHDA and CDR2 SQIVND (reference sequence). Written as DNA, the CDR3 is TGTGCCAGTAGTATAGACCTAGCGGGAGGGCCCTACAATGAGCAGTTCTTC. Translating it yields CASSIDLAGGPYNEQFF. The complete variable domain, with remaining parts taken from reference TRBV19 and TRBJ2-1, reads DGGITQSPKYLFRKEGQNVTLSCEQNLNHDAMYWYRQDPGQGLRLIYYSQIVNDFQKGDIAEGYSVSREKKESFPLTVTSAQKNPTAFYLCASSIDLAGGPYNEQFFGPGTRLTVL.

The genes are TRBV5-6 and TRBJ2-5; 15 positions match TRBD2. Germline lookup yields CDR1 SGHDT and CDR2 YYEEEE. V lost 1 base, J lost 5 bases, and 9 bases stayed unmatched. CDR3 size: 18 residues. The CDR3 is CASSLKGLAGGPVETQYF. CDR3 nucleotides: TGTGCCAGCAGCTTGAAAGGACTAGCGGGAGGGCCGGTGGAGACCCAGTACTTC.

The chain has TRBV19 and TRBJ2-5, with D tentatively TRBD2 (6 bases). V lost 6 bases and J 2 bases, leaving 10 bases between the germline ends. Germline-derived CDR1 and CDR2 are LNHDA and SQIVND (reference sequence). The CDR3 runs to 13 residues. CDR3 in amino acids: CASSPAGQETQYF. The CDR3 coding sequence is TGTGCCAGTAGCCCCGCGGGACAAGAGACCCAGTACTTC.

CDR3 protein: CASSLGPQGNSYEQYF. The CDR3 nucleotides are TGTGCCAGCAGTCTTGGACCCCAGGGAAACTCCTACGAGCAGTACTTC. The chain combines TRBV25-1 with TRBJ2-7; a possible D gene is TRBD1 (5 bases). The germline gives CDR1 MGHDK, CDR2 SYGVNS. The CDR3 has 16 amino acids. V was pared by 5 bases and J by 0 bases, with 17 bases between.

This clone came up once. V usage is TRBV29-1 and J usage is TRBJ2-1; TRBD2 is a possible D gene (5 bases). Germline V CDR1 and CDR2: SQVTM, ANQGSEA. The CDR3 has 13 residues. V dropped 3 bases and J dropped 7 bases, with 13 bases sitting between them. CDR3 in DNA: TGCAGCGTTGATAGCCCCTCGGGGAATGAGCAGTTCTTC. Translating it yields CSVDSPSGNEQFF.

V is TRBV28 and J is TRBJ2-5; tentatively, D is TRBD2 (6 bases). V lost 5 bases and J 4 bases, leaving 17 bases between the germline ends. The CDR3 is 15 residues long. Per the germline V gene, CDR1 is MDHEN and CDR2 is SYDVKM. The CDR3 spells CASSLASGEAETQYF. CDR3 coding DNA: TGTGCCAGCAGTCTAGCTTCGGGGGAGGCAGAGACCCAGTACTTC.

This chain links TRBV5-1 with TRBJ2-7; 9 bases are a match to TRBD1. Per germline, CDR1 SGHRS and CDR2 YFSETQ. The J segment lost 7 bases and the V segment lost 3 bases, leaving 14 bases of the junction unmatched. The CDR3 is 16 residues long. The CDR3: CASSWGPGQGSKEQYF. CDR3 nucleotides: TGCGCCAGCAGCTGGGGACCGGGACAGGGATCGAAAGAGCAGTACTTC.

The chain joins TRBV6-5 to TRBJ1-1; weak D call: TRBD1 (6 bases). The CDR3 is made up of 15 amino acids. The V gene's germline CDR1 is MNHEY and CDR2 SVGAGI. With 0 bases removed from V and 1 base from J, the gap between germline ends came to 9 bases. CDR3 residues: CASSYSPTGNTEAFF. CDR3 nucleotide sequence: TGTGCCAGCAGTTACTCCCCGACAGGGAACACTGAAGCTTTCTTT.

The DNA of the CDR3 is TGCGCCAGCAGCCAACCTCGGGAGGCTAAAAACATTCAGTACTTC. Protein: CASSQPREAKNIQYF. V is TRBV4-1 and J is TRBJ2-4; TRBD2 agrees at 7 bases. This CDR3 has 15 amino acids. The germline V gene encodes CDR1 MGHRA and CDR2 YSYEKL. The V segment lost 2 bases and the J segment 4 bases; nucleotides outside the gene matches: 5.

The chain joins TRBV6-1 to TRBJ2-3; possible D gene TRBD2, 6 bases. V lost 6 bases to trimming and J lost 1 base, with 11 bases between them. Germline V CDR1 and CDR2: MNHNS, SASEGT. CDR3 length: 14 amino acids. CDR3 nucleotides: TGTGCCAGCAGCCCCGAGCGGGGCACAGATACGCAGTATTTT. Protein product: CASSPERGTDTQYF.

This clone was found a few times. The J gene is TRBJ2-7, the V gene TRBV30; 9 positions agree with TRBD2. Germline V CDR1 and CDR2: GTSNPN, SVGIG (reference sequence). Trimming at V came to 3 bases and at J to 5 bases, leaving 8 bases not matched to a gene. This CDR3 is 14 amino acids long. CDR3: CAWRVAGGPHEQYF. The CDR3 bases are TGTGCCTGGAGGGTTGCGGGAGGGCCACACGAGCAGTACTTC. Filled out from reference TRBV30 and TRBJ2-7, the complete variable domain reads SQTIHQWPATLVQPVGSPLSLECTVEGTSNPNLYWYRQAAGRGLQLLFYSVGIGQISSEVPQNLSASRPQDRQFILSSKKLLLSDSGFYLCAWRVAGGPHEQYFGPGTRLTVT.

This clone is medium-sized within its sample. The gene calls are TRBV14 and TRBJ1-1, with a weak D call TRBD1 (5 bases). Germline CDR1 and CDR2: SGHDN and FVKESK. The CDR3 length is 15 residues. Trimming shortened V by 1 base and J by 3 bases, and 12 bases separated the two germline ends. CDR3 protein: CASSQVQGVYTEAFF. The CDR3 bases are TGTGCCAGCAGCCAAGTACAAGGGGTGTACACTGAAGCTTTCTTT.

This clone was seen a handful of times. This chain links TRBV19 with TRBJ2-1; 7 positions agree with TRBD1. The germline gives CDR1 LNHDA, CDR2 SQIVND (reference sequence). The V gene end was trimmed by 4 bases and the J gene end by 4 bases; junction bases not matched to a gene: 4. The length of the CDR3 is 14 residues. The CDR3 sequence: CASSTWDRYNEQFF. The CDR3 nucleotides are TGTGCCAGTAGTACCTGGGACAGATACAATGAGCAGTTCTTC.

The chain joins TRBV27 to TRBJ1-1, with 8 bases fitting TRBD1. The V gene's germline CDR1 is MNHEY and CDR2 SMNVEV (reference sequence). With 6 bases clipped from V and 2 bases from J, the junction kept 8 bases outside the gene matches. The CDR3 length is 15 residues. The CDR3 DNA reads TGTGCCAGCAGACCTCCAGGGGGCTTTAACACTGAAGCTTTCTTT. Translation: CASRPPGGFNTEAFF.

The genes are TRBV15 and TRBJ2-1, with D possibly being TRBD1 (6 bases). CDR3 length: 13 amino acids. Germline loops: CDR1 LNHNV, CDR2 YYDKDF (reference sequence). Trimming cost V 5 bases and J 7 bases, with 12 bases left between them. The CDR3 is CATSVQGMNEQFF. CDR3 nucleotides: TGTGCCACCAGCGTACAGGGAATGAATGAGCAGTTCTTC.

For the CDR3, the DNA is TGTGCCAGCAGCTCGGACAGGGAAGGCTATGGCTACACCTTC. This translates into CASSSDREGYGYTF. J is TRBJ1-2 and V is TRBV7-9; 8 bases map to TRBD1. This CDR3 spans 14 amino acids. After removal of 4 bases from V and 4 bases from J, the junction contained 5 bases not matched to a gene. CDR1 SEHNR and CDR2 FQNEAQ come from the germline V gene (reference sequence).

CDR3 sequence: CATSRGGTRSYEQYF. CDR3 nucleotides: TGTGCCACCAGCAGGGGCGGGACGCGGTCCTACGAGCAGTACTTC. The chain joins TRBV15 to TRBJ2-7; tentative D call: TRBD2 (6 bases). The V and J ends lost 3 bases and 1 base respectively, with 13 bases between them. This CDR3 is 15 amino acids long. Germline V gives CDR1 LNHNV, CDR2 YYDKDF (reference sequence).

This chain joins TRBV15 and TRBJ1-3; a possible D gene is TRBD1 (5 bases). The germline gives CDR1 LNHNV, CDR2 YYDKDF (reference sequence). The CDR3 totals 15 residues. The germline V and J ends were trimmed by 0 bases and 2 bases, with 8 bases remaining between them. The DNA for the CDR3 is TGTGCCACCAGCAGAGATCCAGGGACTGGAAACACCATATATTTT. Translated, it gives CATSRDPGTGNTIYF.

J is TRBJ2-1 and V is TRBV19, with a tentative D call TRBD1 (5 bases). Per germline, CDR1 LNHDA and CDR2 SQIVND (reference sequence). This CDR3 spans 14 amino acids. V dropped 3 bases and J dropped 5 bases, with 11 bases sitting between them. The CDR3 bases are TGTGCCAGTAGTATCGGACATTCGGACAATGAGCAGTTCTTC. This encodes CASSIGHSDNEQFF.

The DNA of the CDR3 is TGTGCCAGCAGTGGGGGGGGTGGTAATGAAAAACTGTTTTTT. It specifies CASSGGGGNEKLFF. The chain recombines TRBV2 with TRBJ1-4; D is possibly TRBD1 (5 bases). V was clipped by 4 bases and J by 4 bases, with 10 bases between them. The germline V gene encodes CDR1 SNHLY and CDR2 FYNNEI. The CDR3 is 14 amino acids.

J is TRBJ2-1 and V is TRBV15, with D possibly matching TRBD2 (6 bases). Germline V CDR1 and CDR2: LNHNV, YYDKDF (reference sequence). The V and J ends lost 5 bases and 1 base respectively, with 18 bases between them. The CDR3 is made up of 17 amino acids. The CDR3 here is CATSGSHSGESYNEQFF. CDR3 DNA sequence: TGTGCCACCAGCGGTTCACATAGCGGCGAGTCCTACAATGAGCAGTTCTTC.

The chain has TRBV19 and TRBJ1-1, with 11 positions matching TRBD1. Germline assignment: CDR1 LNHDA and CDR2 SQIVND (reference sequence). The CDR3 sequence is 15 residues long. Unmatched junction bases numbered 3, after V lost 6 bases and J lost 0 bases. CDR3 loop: CASSGQGALNTEAFF. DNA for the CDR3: TGTGCCAGTAGCGGACAGGGGGCGCTGAACACTGAAGCTTTCTTT.

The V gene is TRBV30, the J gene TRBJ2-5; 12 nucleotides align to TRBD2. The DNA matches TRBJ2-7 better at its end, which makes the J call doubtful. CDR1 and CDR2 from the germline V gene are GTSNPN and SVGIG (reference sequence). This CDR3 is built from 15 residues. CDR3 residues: CAWNPGLAGSYEQYF. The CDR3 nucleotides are TGTGCCTGGAATCCTGGACTAGCGGGGTCCTACGAGCAGTACTTC.